This TCR beta chain was observed in a study of control samples from healthy donors and cancer patients. Clones were sequenced by immunoSEQ multiplex PCR, and TCRdb holds only the in-frame ones, with some missing. The sample has about 120,000 clones; around 90% are singletons. CDR1 is LGHNA and CDR2 is YSLEER in the germline V gene. V was pared by 0 bases and J by 4 bases, with 17 bases of the junction left unmatched. CDR3 length equals 19 residues. The chain combines TRBV4-3 with TRBJ1-2; TRBD1 agrees at 7 bases. The source material was blood. This TCR came from a man in his fifties in good health. DNA for the CDR3: TGCGCCAGCAGCCAAGAGCTTGGTAGTCAGGGGGTAGGTAGCTATGGCTACACCTTC. It translates to CASSQELGSQGVGSYGYTF.